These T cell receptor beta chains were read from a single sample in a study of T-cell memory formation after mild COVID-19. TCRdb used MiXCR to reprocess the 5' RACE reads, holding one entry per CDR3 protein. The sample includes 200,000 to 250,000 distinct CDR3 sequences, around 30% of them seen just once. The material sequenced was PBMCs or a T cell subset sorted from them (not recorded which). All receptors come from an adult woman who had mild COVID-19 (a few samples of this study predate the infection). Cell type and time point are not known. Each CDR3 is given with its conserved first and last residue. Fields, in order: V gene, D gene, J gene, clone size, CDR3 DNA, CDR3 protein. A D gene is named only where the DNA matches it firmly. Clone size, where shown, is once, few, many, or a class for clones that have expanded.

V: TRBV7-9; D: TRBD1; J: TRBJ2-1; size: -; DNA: TGTGCCAGCAGCATGGACAGGGAGTTGATTGGGCAGTTCTTC; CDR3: CASSMDRELIGQFF
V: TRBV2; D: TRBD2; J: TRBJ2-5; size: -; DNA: TGTGCCAGCAGTTACGGGACTACCCCACAAGAGACCCAGTACTTC; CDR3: CASSYGTTPQETQYF
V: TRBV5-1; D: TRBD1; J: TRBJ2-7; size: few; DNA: TGCGCCAGCTCAGACCGGACAGGGGGCGCCGAGCAGTACTTC; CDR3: CASSDRTGGAEQYF
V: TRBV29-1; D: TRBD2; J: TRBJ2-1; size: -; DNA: TGCAGCGTTGATGGGACTAGCGGGAGGGCAGGTGAGCAGTTCTTC; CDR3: CSVDGTSGRAGEQFF
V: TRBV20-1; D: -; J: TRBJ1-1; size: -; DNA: TGCAGTGCCTTTCCGGCGACTGAAGCTTTCTTT; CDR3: CSAFPATEAFF
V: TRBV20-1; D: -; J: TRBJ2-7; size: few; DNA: TGCAGTGCTAGGTCCGGTTACGAGCAGTACTTC; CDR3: CSARSGYEQYF
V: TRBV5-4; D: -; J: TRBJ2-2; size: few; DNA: TGTGCCAGCAGCTTAGGGCCTTCCTTCACCGGGGAGCTGTTTTTT; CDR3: CASSLGPSFTGELFF
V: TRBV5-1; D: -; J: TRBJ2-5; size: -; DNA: TGCGCCAGCAGCTTGGCCGAAGGCCTCCAAGAGACCCAGTACTTC; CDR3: CASSLAEGLQETQYF
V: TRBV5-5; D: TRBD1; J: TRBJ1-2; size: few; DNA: TGTGCCAGCAGTCAGACAGGGCACTATGGCTACACCTTC; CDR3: CASSQTGHYGYTF
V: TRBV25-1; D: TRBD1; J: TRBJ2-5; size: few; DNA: TGTGCCAGCAGTGGGGTCCTACAGGGGTCCCAAGAGACCCAGTACTTC; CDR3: CASSGVLQGSQETQYF
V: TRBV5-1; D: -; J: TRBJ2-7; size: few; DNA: TGCGCCAGCAGCATCGGGGTTAGCTACGAGCAGTACTTC; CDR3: CASSIGVSYEQYF
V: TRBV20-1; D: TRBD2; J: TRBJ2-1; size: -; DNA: TGCAGTGCTAGAGGGGGACTAGCTCGCTACAATGAGCAGTTCTTC; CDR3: CSARGGLARYNEQFF
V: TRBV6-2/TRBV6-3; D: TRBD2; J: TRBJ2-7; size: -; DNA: TGTGCCAGTGGCGGGACTACCCCCTACGAGCAGTACTTC; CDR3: CASGGTTPYEQYF
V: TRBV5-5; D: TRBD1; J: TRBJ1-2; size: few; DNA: TGTGCCAGCAGCTCAATACCGGGACAGGCCTATGGCTACACCTTC; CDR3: CASSSIPGQAYGYTF
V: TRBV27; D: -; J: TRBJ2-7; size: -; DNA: TGTGCCAGCAGTTTAGTGCGGGACTCCGTCTACGAGCAGTACTTC; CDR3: CASSLVRDSVYEQYF
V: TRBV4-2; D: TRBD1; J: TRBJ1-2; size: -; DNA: TGTGCCAGCAGTAGCACAGGGGAGGACTATGGCTACACCTTC; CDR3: CASSSTGEDYGYTF
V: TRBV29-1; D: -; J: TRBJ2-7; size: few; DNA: TGCAGCCCCCCCTTCGAGCAGTACTTC; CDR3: CSPPFEQYF
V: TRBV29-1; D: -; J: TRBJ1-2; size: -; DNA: TGCAGCGTTGACTGGGAAAACTATGGCTACACCTTC; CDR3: CSVDWENYGYTF
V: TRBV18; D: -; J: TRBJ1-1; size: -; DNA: TGTGCCAGCTCAGTTTCGGGGGGAAGGACTGAAGCTTTCTTT; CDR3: CASSVSGGRTEAFF
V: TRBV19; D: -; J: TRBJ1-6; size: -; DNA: TGTGCCAGTAGTATAGCAGGGGCCGCTTCCAATTCACCCCTCCACTTT; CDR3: CASSIAGAASNSPLHF
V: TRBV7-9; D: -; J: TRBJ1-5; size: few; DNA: TGTGCCAGCAGCTTAATCGGGGGCTGGGTTGGCAATCAGCCCCAGCATTTT; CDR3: CASSLIGGWVGNQPQHF
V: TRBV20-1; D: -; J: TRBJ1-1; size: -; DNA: TGCAGTGCTAGGTTGAACACTGAAGCTTTCTTT; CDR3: CSARLNTEAFF
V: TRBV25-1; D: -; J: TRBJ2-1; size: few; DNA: TGTGCCAGCAGTGACCCGGCCCAACCATACAATGAGCAGTTCTTC; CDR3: CASSDPAQPYNEQFF
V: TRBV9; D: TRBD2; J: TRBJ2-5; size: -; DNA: TGTGCCAGCAGCGTAGCTAGTAGCGGGAGTGAGACCCAGTACTTC; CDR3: CASSVASSGSETQYF
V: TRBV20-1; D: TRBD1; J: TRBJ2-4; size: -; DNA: TGCAGTGCAGAGGGGACAGCGAACATTCAGTACTTC; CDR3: CSAEGTANIQYF
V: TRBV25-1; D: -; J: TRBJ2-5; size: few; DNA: TGTGCCAGCAGTGAAGGGAGCTTTCTCAGCCAAGAGACCCAGTACTTC; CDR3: CASSEGSFLSQETQYF
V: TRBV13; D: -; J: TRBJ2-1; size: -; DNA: TGTGCCAGCAGCAACTACGGAGAGCAGTTCTTC; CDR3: CASSNYGEQFF
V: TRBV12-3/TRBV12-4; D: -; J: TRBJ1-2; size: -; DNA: TGTGCCAGCAGTTCGGGACGGCTTTATGGCTACACCTTC; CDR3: CASSSGRLYGYTF
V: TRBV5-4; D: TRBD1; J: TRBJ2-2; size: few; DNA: TGTGCCAGCACCCCGGACAGGGGGTTATCCGGGGAGCTGTTTTTT; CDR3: CASTPDRGLSGELFF
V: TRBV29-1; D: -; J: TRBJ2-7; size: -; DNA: TGCAGCGTTCGAGCAGGGGATAGCTACGAGCAGTACTTC; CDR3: CSVRAGDSYEQYF
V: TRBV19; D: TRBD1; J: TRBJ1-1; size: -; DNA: TGTGCCAGTACCTCGACAGGGGGGGAGGCTGAAGCTTTCTTT; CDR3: CASTSTGGEAEAFF
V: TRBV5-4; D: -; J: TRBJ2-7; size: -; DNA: TGTGCCAGCAGCTTCGCCGGGAGAGACGAGCAGTACTTC; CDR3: CASSFAGRDEQYF
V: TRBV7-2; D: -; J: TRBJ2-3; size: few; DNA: TGTGCCAGCAGCTTGAGTTATGGAACAGATACGCAGTATTTT; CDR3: CASSLSYGTDTQYF
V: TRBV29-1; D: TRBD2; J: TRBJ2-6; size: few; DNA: TGCAGCGTGGGGTCGAGCGGGAGAGCTGGGGCCAACGTCCTGACTTTC; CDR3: CSVGSSGRAGANVLTF
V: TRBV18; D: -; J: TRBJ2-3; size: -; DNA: TGTGCCAGCTCACCACTGACCCCCGTGGGAGATACGCAGTATTTT; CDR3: CASSPLTPVGDTQYF
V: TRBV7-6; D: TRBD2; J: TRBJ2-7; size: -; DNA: TGTGCCAGCAGCGCCCGCCAAGGACTAGCCTACGAGCAGTACTTC; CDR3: CASSARQGLAYEQYF
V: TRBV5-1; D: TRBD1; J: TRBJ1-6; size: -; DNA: TGCGCCAGCAGCCCCGACAGGGCCACTCCAAATTCACCCCTCCACTTT; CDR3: CASSPDRATPNSPLHF
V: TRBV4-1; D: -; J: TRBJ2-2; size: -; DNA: TGCGCCAGCAGCCCCAGAGGCAGTCCGAACACCGGGGAGCTGTTTTTT; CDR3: CASSPRGSPNTGELFF
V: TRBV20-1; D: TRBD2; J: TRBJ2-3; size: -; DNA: TGCAGTGCAAATTCGGGACTAGCGGGGAGCACAGATACGCAGTATTTT; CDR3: CSANSGLAGSTDTQYF
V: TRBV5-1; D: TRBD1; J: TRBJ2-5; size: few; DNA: TGCGCCAGCAGCTGGGGGACAGGTAGACAAGAGACCCAGTACTTC; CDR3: CASSWGTGRQETQYF
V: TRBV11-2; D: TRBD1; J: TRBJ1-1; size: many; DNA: TGTGCCAGCAGAAACTCCGGGACAGGGGGGAACACTGAAGCTTTCTTT; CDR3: CASRNSGTGGNTEAFF
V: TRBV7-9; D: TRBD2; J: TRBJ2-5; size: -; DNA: TGTGCCAGCAGCCCCACCGGGACTAGCGACCAAGAGACCCAGTACTTC; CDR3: CASSPTGTSDQETQYF
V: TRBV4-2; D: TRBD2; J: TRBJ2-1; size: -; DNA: TGTGCCAGCCGCCACACTCTAGCGGGAGGGGACAATGAGCAGTTCTTC; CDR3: CASRHTLAGGDNEQFF
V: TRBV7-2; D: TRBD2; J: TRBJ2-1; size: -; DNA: TGTGCCAGCAGCTCGCCGGCTAGCGGCAATGAGCAGTTCTTC; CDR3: CASSSPASGNEQFF
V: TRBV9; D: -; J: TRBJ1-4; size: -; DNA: TGTGCCAGCAGCGCGGATAGGCGAGGTGAAAAACTGTTTTTT; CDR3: CASSADRRGEKLFF
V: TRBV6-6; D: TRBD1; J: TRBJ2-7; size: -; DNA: TGTGCCAGCAAATGGGGACAGGGCTACGAGCAGTACTTC; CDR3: CASKWGQGYEQYF
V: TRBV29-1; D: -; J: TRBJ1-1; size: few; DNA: TGCAGCGTCGTGGACGGACTGAACACTGAAGCTTTCTTT; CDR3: CSVVDGLNTEAFF